This T cell receptor (beta chain) was recovered during a study of shared clonotypes between healthy human individuals. Study-level results: The study generally estimated greater richness for naive than memory subsets. Incompleteness in sorted-subset sequencing, despite large depth, was shown by rarefaction.

A deep-level run was used for the assay. TCRdb's table, derived via immunoSEQ multiplex PCR, lists solely in-frame clones and lacks some. The sample holds around 2.5 million clones, more than 85% seen once. V shed 3 bases, J shed 0 bases, and the junction held 5 bases outside the gene matches. Germline-derived CDR1 and CDR2 are GTSNPN and SVGIG (reference sequence). The CDR3 is made up of 15 amino acids. Concerning this clone itself: The antigen remains unidentified.

This TCR derives from a man in his late teens or twenties in good health. Some clones in this sample may be carry-over from other donors' samples. V and J are TRBV30 and TRBJ1-3; 7 bases are a match to TRBD1. The source material was naive CD4+ T cells from PBMCs. The subset: CD45RA+ positively selected. The CDR3 here is CAWSGTAASGNTIYF. CDR3 nucleotides: TGTGCCTGGAGCGGGACAGCTGCCTCTGGAAACACCATATATTTT.